What follows describes a single T cell receptor beta chain. Its antigen remains undetermined. No base qualities exist here, and no much larger clone lies one base off it. Donors were about 36 systemically healthy Caucasian individuals from Russia aged roughly 6 to 90 years. Each donor gave 8 to 10 milliliters of peripheral blood, drawn into EDTA-treated Vacutainer tubes. Ficoll-Paque density-gradient centrifugation was used to isolate PBMCs, with at least 7 million per sample. Total RNA, at least 5.5 micrograms per sample, was extracted from PBMCs with Trizol reagent. For every donor, an aliquot of PBMCs went through flow cytometry to measure the percentages of naive CD45RAhigh/CD27high T cells. This entry comes from a study of blood T cells in healthy people across ages (dated by TCRdb to about 2015). For the wider study: Template switching captured roughly one uniquely barcoded TCR beta cDNA molecule per two T cells in model experiments. Age-related changes in TCR beta repertoire diversity were measured in the study by deep sequencing normalized with unique cDNA molecular identifiers. The donors were divided into four age groups: young (average around 15 years), middle-aged (under 40), aged (about 61) and long-lived (nearly 85). To avoid experimental bias, donors of different ages were spread randomly across the sequencing lanes. Two additional independent replicas of 1 million unique cDNA reads from the same blood draw were analyzed for two donors (one aged 18 to 30 and one aged 80 or older). Study-wide findings and limitations: The percentage of naive T cells measured by flow cytometry correlated strongly with observed TCR beta diversity. Observed TCR beta diversity per million T cells fell roughly linearly with age, and a significant reduction was already apparent by age around 44. Since profiling was done on bulk unsorted PBMCs, naive and antigen-experienced compartments could not be conclusively compared. Because the CMV infection status of the donors was unknown, age-related changes in expanded clonotypes may potentially have been confounded. Estimates of total diversity from one million sequenced T cells were regarded as lower bounds and underestimates. Compared with the aged group, more naive CD4+ T cells, fewer expanded clones and increased TCR diversity were shown by the long-lived group, suggesting age selection.

The library was built by means of 5' RACE. The sequencing machine was an Illumina HiSeq 2500. A second PCR of about 7 to 12 cycles was performed with a sample-barcoded 5' primer and a J-beta primer mix. A template-switch 5' adaptor carrying 12 random nucleotides introduced a unique molecular identifier onto each TCR beta cDNA molecule. Each sample yielded at least 2.5 million CDR3-containing paired-end reads. First-strand cDNA was synthesized from all RNA with the Mint cDNA synthesis kit, primed by a TRBC-specific oligonucleotide. All cDNA was treated with uracil-DNA glycosylase and then went through a first 18-cycle PCR with the universal primers M1SS and BC2_uni_R. In the source study's methods: For normalization, 1 million high-quality reads, each with a distinct molecular identifier, were randomly selected from each sample. Reads sharing molecular identifiers were discarded rather than binned into consensus sequences. MiTCR, with a Q25 quality threshold and the strictest error-elimination algorithm, was used for CDR3 identification, clonotype clustering and error correction. A nonparametric unseen species model using Euler transformation provided a lower-bound estimate of total TCR beta diversity. Using fastp trimming at Q25 and MiXCR clonotype assembly, TCRdb reanalyzed the public sequencing data and kept in-frame beta chains. Rows with one shared CDR3 protein collapse into an entry with the most common genes and DNA. The V and J calls and clone size are TCRdb's, not the authors'. The sample table lists 1.5 million to 2 million distinct CDR3 sequences, about 50% of them with a count of one. The ten biggest clones cover about 2.1% of the sample.

From cysteine to phenylalanine, the CDR3 is 17 amino acids long. Only CDR3 DNA is held: 51 bases, read in frame from base 1. V lost 5 bases and J lost 3 bases, and the count of bases not matched to a germline gene is 15. CDR1 and CDR2 were assigned from the germline V gene (reference sequence) as SEHNR and FQNEAQ. The clonotype was recovered from a woman aged 40 to 50 in good health. The sequence links TRBV7-9 to TRBJ1-1; TRBD1 lines up with 7 middle nucleotides. Material: blood. The DNA is as follows: TGTGCCAGCAGCGCAGACAGAGGACAGGTGGTGTACACTGAAGCTTTCTTT. It codes for CASSADRGQVVYTEAFF.